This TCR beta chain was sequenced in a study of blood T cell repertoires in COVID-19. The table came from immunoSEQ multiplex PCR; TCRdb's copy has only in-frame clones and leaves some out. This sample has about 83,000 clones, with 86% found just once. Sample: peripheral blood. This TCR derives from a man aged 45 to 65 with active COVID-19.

The chain's CDR3 is CASSVGTGATEAFF. CDR3 nucleotides: TGTGCCAGCAGCGTAGGGACAGGGGCCACTGAAGCTTTCTTT. The chain joins TRBV9 to TRBJ1-1; TRBD1 matches at 9 bases. The CDR3 loop spans 14 amino acids. CDR1 and CDR2 from the germline V gene are SGDLS and YYNGEE. Losses at the gene ends were 0 bases for V and 4 bases for J; bases not matched to a gene: 1.